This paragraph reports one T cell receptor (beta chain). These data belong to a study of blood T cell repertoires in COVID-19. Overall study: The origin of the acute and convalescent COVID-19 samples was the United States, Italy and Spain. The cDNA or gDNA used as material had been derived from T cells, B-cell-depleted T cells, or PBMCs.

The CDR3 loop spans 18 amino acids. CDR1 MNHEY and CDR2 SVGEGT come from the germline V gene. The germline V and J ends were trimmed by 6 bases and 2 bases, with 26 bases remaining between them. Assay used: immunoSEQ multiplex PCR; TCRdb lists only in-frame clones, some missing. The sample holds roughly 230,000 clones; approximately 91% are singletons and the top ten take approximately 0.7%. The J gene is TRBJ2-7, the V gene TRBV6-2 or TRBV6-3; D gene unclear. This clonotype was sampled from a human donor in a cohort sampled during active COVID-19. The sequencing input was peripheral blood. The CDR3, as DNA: TGTGCCAGCAGCCCTGATCGGGTAATAAGAGGAAGCGCCTACGAGCAGTACTTC. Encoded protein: CASSPDRVIRGSAYEQYF.